The 29 T cell receptor beta chains below all came from one sample that was sequenced in a study of tumor-infiltrating lymphocytes in primary liver carcinoma. Production of TCR beta cDNA used approximately 480 ng total RNA together with a constant-region primer. Employing slightly modified ARM-PCR, three nested multiplex PCR rounds were run, and these gave rise to the TCR beta libraries. Investigators reported that the first two PCR rounds, at around 10 cycles each, used TRBV1-TRBV30 forward primers with a C-beta reverse primer. Via MiXCR, TCRdb re-called the multiplex PCR reads, giving one row per CDR3 protein. The data contain 100,000 or so distinct CDR3 sequences, approximately 70% of them singletons. Unsorted bulk tissue, roughly 20-32 mg of it, served as the source for co-extraction of RNA and DNA. The specimen sequenced was liver tumor tissue from sampling region 2. Subset of the sample: tumor region T2, inferior pole. These receptors all stem from a woman aged 55-70 years with primary liver carcinoma and hepatitis B virus infection.

The table lists this clonotype with many counts. This chain uses TRBV10-3 with TRBJ2-7; D not resolved. Trimming cost V 0 bases and J 2 bases, with 8 bases left between them. Germline CDR1 is ENHRY and CDR2 is SYGVKD. CDR3 length equals 14 residues. CDR3 nucleotide sequence: TGTGCCATCAGTGAGTCGACATTGGCCTACGAGCAGTACTTC. This translates into CAISESTLAYEQYF.

Worth noting for this clonotype: The CDR3 carries no conserved terminal phenylalanine or tryptophan, so it likely arises from a read error. The V and J genes are TRBV28 and TRBJ2-1; D gene ambiguous. Trimming left V 6 bases short and J 2 bases short, with 14 bases between. CDR1 MDHEN and CDR2 SYDVKM come from the germline V gene. This CDR3 is 15 amino acids long. The CDR3 bases are TGTGCCAGCAGCCCTCTCGCGGATACCTACAATGAGCAGTTCCTC. Protein sequence: CASSPLADTYNEQFL.

Note on this clonotype: One end of the junction fails to match germline, which may point to a read error. The chain joins TRBV12-3 or TRBV12-4 to TRBJ2-2; 10 bases align to TRBD1. The length of the CDR3 is 17 residues. In nucleotides, the CDR3 is TGTGCCAACAGCCCAACTACCGGGACAGGGGTCACCGTGGAGCTGTTTTTT. It encodes CANSPTTGTGVTVELFF.

This clonotype is medium-sized (0.01 to 0.1%) within its sample. This chain uses TRBV11-3 with TRBJ2-1; D ambiguous. Deletions cut 5 bases from V and 12 bases from J, with 20 bases between. The germline V gene has CDR1 SGHNT and CDR2 YENEEA. This CDR3 has 14 residues. This CDR3 reads CASSRQNGVEPQFF. The CDR3 DNA reads TGTGCCAGCAGCCGGCAGAATGGGGTAGAGCCGCAGTTCTTC.

The chain uses TRBV12-3 or TRBV12-4 and TRBJ2-1; D is ambiguous. V was trimmed by 5 bases and J by 4 bases, leaving 9 bases between them. The CDR3 runs to 13 residues. The CDR3 DNA sequence: TGTGCCAGCAGTCAGACAAGTTACAATGAGCAGTTCTTC. Translated: CASSQTSYNEQFF.

V and J are TRBV5-1 and TRBJ2-3; D is perhaps TRBD2 (6 bases). V shed 3 bases and J shed 5 bases, with 19 bases lying between them. Germline V gene lookup returns CDR1 SGHRS and CDR2 YFSETQ. This CDR3 comprises 16 residues. CDR3 protein: CASSWGGTGNGDTQYF. As DNA, the CDR3 is TGCGCCAGCAGCTGGGGCGGGACTGGGAATGGAGATACGCAGTATTTT.

The chain joins TRBV20-1 to TRBJ2-3, with 9 bases fitting TRBD2. V lost 1 base to trimming and J lost 2 bases; unmatched junction nucleotides: 10. The CDR3 length is 17 residues. Germline loops: CDR1 DFQATT, CDR2 SNEGSKA (reference sequence). CDR3: CSARVDSGRGDTDTQYF. The CDR3, as DNA: TGCAGTGCTAGAGTGGATAGCGGGAGAGGGGACACAGATACGCAGTATTTT.

Concerning this clonotype itself: This may arise from a read error, as a much more abundant clone is one base away. The V and J genes are TRBV12-3 or TRBV12-4 and TRBJ1-3; the D is unclear. This CDR3 region has 14 residues. DNA for the CDR3: TGTGCCACCTCGGACCGAAACTCTGGAAACATCATATATTTT. As protein: CATSDRNSGNIIYF.

This clonotype was picked up many times. The chain combines TRBV7-8 with TRBJ2-2; no clear D. Germline V CDR1 and CDR2: SGHVS, FQNEAQ. V lost 1 base and J 7 bases, leaving 4 bases between the germline ends. The CDR3 loop spans 12 amino acids. The DNA for the CDR3 is TGTGCCAGCAGCTTAGAGGTCGGGGAGCTGTTTTTT. Residues: CASSLEVGELFF.

A word on this clonotype: A much larger clone is a single base away; this may be a read error. The rearrangement joins TRBV7-8 to TRBJ2-7, with D perhaps TRBD1 or TRBD2 (5 bases each). Trimming shortened V by 5 bases and J by 5 bases, and 16 bases separated the two germline ends. The CDR3 length is 14 residues. Looked up from germline, CDR1 is SGHVS and CDR2 is FQNEAQ. This CDR3 is CASSQDGTNNEQYF. The CDR3 nucleotides read TGTGCCAGCAGCCAGGACGGGACGAATAACGAGCAGTACTTC.

With regard to this clonotype: A much bigger clone sits one base away, suggesting this may be a read error. This chain uses TRBV14 with TRBJ1-1, with TRBD1 matching 8 bases. Germline V lookup: CDR1 SGHDN, CDR2 FVKESK. After removal of 5 bases from V and 0 bases from J, the junction contained 8 bases not matched to a gene. This CDR3 is built from 16 residues. The chain's CDR3 is CASSSRQGSMNTEAFF. The CDR3 DNA sequence: TGTGCCAGCAGCTCACGACAGGGGTCGATGAACACTGAAGCTTTCTTT.

In the case of this clonotype: One junction end does not reproduce the germline sequence, and a read error may be involved. The V and J genes are TRBV6-1 and TRBJ2-4, with 7 bases aligning to TRBD2. This CDR3 is built from 15 residues. Germline values: CDR1 MNHNS, CDR2 SASEGT. CDR3 amino acids: CASREVGGSLNIQYF. The CDR3 coding sequence is TGTGCCAGCCGTGAAGTCGGCGGGAGCTTGAACATACAGTACTTC.

This sequence joins TRBV11-2 and TRBJ1-1, with D unresolved. Trimming removed 0 bases at V and 7 bases at J, with 21 bases between. The length of the CDR3 is 17 residues. Germline V gene sequence: CDR1 SGHAT, CDR2 FQNNGV. CDR3 residues: CASSLDKIHVALGEAFF. Written as DNA, the CDR3 is TGTGCCAGCAGCTTAGATAAAATTCATGTAGCATTGGGTGAAGCTTTCTTT.

The chain couples TRBV28 to TRBJ1-5; D is uncertain. Germline CDR1 MDHEN, CDR2 SYDVKM. CDR3 length: 15 residues. V shed 11 bases and J shed 0 bases, with 17 bases lying between them. CDR3 sequence (DNA): TGTGCCTGCGGCTCGGGCGTAAATAGCAATCAGCCCCAGCATTTT. Amino acid sequence: CACGSGVNSNQPQHF. Combining the CDR3 with reference TRBV28 and TRBJ1-5 gives the whole variable domain DVKVTQSSRYLVKRTGEKVFLECVQDMDHENMFWYRQDPGLGLRLIYFSYDVKMKEKGDIPEGYSVSREKKERFSLILESASTNQTSMYLCACGSGVNSNQPQHFGDGTRLSIL.

The chain couples TRBV29-1 to TRBJ2-7, with D possibly TRBD2 on 5 matching bases. V lost 5 bases and J 13 bases, leaving 18 bases between the germline ends. The CDR3 is made up of 11 amino acids. Germline assignment: CDR1 SQVTM and CDR2 ANQGSEA. Here the CDR3 DNA reads TGCAGCGTTTGGACTTGCTACGAGCTTTACTTC. Protein: CSVWTCYELYF.

Of note for this clonotype: One junction end does not reproduce the germline sequence, and a read error may be involved. The V gene is TRBV6-5, the J gene TRBJ1-1; 9 bases align to TRBD1. Per germline, CDR1 MNHEY and CDR2 SVGAGI. This CDR3 is 14 amino acids long. The CDR3 DNA reads TGTGTCAGCAGTTCACAGGGGGCGAACACTGAAGCTTTCTTT. This sequence encodes CVSSSQGANTEAFF.

Turning to this clonotype: Mismatch with germline at one junction end may stem from a read error. This chain connects TRBV11-1 to TRBJ2-2; D possibly corresponds to TRBD2 (7 bases). The CDR3 is made up of 14 amino acids. Germline V gene data show CDR1 as SGHAT and CDR2 as FQDESV (reference sequence). The CDR3 DNA reads TGTGCCAACTTACCGAGCCTTGACACCGGGGGGCTGTTTTTC. Amino acid sequence: CANLPSLDTGGLFF.

In the case of this clonotype: Mismatch with germline at one junction end may stem from a read error. The chain recombines TRBV6-1 with TRBJ2-1, with D uncertain. The CDR3 runs 11 residues. Germline-derived CDR1 and CDR2 are MNHNS and SASEGT. The CDR3 loop is CASREYGKHFF. DNA for the CDR3: TGTGCCAGCAGGGAGTACGGTAAGCATTTCTTC.

Regarding this clonotype: The CDR3 does not close with the conserved phenylalanine or tryptophan, likely indicating a read error. The V call is TRBV7-8, the J call TRBJ1-2; D possibly corresponds to TRBD1 (6 bases). This CDR3 has 18 residues. Germline values: CDR1 SGHVS, CDR2 FQNEAQ. CDR3 loop: CAGSLGSRPGAPAYGYTS. The CDR3 DNA is TGTGCCGGCAGCTTAGGATCCCGCCCAGGGGCCCCCGCATATGGCTACACCTCC.

This clonotype has more than one count but fewer than ten. The chain combines TRBV28 with TRBJ1-1; D not certain. This CDR3 spans 11 amino acids. Trimming cost V 3 bases and J 9 bases, with 8 bases left between them. Germline CDR1 and CDR2: MDHEN and SYDVKM. The CDR3 region is CASSLAKKAFF. For the CDR3, the DNA is TGTGCCAGCAGTTTGGCCAAAAAAGCTTTCTTT.

The chain carries TRBV7-9 and TRBJ2-1, with D perhaps TRBD2 (6 bases). Germline loops: CDR1 SEHNR, CDR2 FQNEAQ (reference sequence). This CDR3 contains 18 residues. V was shortened by 5 bases and J by 4 bases, with 24 bases between the two germline ends. The CDR3 DNA follows: TGTGCCAGCAGCGTTACGGGAGCTCTGGCCGAGCGGTACAATGAGCAGTTCTTC. It specifies CASSVTGALAERYNEQFF.

This clonotype has more than one count but fewer than ten. The CDR3 here is CASSPMAGTEKQETQYF. The CDR3 DNA is TGTGCCAGCAGTCCTATGGCCGGGACAGAAAAACAAGAGACCCAGTACTTC. J is TRBJ2-5 and V is TRBV28; TRBD1 matches at 7 bases. Germline lookup yields CDR1 MDHEN and CDR2 SYDVKM. V trimming: 5 bases; J trimming: 2 bases; junction bases outside the gene matches: 14. The CDR3 spans 17 residues.

Relative to its sample, this clonotype is medium-sized (0.01 to 0.1%). The rearrangement uses TRBV7-9 and TRBJ2-4, with 8 positions matching TRBD2. J gave up 1 base and V 4 bases, and 0 bases lay outside the gene matches. In germline, CDR1 is SEHNR, CDR2 FQNEAQ (reference sequence). The CDR3 extends over 14 amino acids. CDR3 region: CASSSGGAKNIQYF. CDR3 DNA: TGTGCCAGCAGCTCGGGAGGGGCCAAAAACATTCAGTACTTC.

This clonotype was counted at least ten times. V gene TRBV30 combines with J gene TRBJ1-2; the match to TRBD1 covers 8 bases. Germline loops: CDR1 GTSNPN, CDR2 SVGIG (reference sequence). V was pared by 1 base and J by 2 bases, with 0 bases of the junction left unmatched. The CDR3 is 13 residues long. The CDR3 sequence: CAWSGTGNYGYTF. CDR3 DNA sequence: TGTGCCTGGAGTGGGACAGGGAACTATGGCTACACCTTC. Based on the CDR3 plus reference TRBV30 and TRBJ1-2, the full variable domain is SQTIHQWPATLVQPVGSPLSLECTVEGTSNPNLYWYRQAAGRGLQLLFYSVGIGQISSEVPQNLSASRPQDRQFILSSKKLLLSDSGFYLCAWSGTGNYGYTFGSGTRLTVV.

The chain uses TRBV5-6 and TRBJ1-1; 7 nucleotides line up with TRBD1. The CDR3 sequence is 14 residues long. Trimming at V came to 3 bases and at J to 8 bases, leaving 10 bases not matched to a gene. Germline V gives CDR1 SGHDT, CDR2 YYEEEE. The CDR3: CASSWDRGPGEAFF. In DNA form, the CDR3 reads TGTGCCAGCAGCTGGGACAGAGGGCCTGGAGAAGCTTTCTTT.

On this clonotype: The junction and the germline gene differ at one end; a read error may be behind it. The rearrangement joins TRBV11-2 to TRBJ2-7; TRBD2 matches 11 bases. This CDR3 is built from 14 residues. CDR1 and CDR2 (germline): SGHAT, FQNNGV. The CDR3 spells CASSRTSGSYDQHF. The DNA of the CDR3 is TGTGCCAGCAGCCGAACTAGCGGGAGCTACGACCAGCACTTC.

This chain joins TRBV14 and TRBJ1-4, with D unclear. V was trimmed by 1 base and J by 16 bases, leaving 13 bases between them. CDR1 and CDR2 (germline): SGHDN, FVKESK. CDR3 length: 12 residues. The CDR3 loop reads CASSQGVEEPFF. In DNA, the CDR3 is TGTGCCAGCAGCCAAGGCGTTGAAGAACCGTTTTTT.

This clonotype was counted at least ten times. This sequence joins TRBV5-1 and TRBJ2-7, with D possibly called TRBD1 or TRBD2 (5 bases each). Germline CDR1 and CDR2: SGHRS and YFSETQ. The germline V and J ends were trimmed by 4 bases and 1 base, with 9 bases remaining between them. This CDR3 spans 13 amino acids. CDR3 residues: CASSRDRSYEQYF. Here the CDR3 DNA reads TGCGCCAGCAGCCGGGACCGATCCTACGAGCAGTACTTC.

On this clonotype itself: Possible read error: a much larger clone is one base away. The genes are TRBV5-1 and TRBJ1-1; maybe TRBD1 (5 bases). The V end was cut by 0 bases, the J end by 1 base, with 13 bases between. CDR3 length: 16 residues. CDR1 and CDR2 from the germline V gene are SGHRS and YFSETQ. DNA of the CDR3: TGCGCCAGCAGCTTGGTAGGGGCTGCTAGGAACACTGAAGCTTTCTTT. Its protein is CASSLVGAARNTEAFF. Full variable domain (outside the CDR3, taken from reference TRBV5-1 and TRBJ1-1): KAGVTQTPRYLIKTRGQQVTLSCSPISGHRSVSWYQQTPGQGLQFLFEYFSETQRNKGNFPGRFSGRQFSNSRSEMNVSTLELGDSALYLCASSLVGAARNTEAFFGQGTRLTVV.